This TCR beta chain was retrieved from a study of blood T cell repertoires in COVID-19. About the research overall: Sites in the United States, Italy and Spain provided acute and convalescent COVID-19 samples.

Cohort 3 donors counted as recovered after two negative PCRs, clearance, or resolved symptoms. Germline V gene sequence: CDR1 SEHNR, CDR2 FQNEAQ (reference sequence). CDR3 length equals 15 residues. Trimming cost V 5 bases and J 6 bases, with 19 bases left between them. Data came from immunoSEQ multiplex PCR; TCRdb stores just in-frame clones and leaves some out. The sample has fewer than 250,000 clones, 70% to 90% seen once. Sequencing was carried out using PBMCs or T cells enriched from blood (not recorded which). The chain recombines TRBV7-9 with TRBJ1-2; D is perhaps TRBD1 (5 bases). This sequence originates from a man younger than 40 who had recovered from COVID-19. The CDR3 loop is CASSQGVGEVDGYTF. Here the CDR3 DNA reads TGTGCCAGCAGCCAAGGGGTAGGGGAGGTGGATGGCTACACCTTC.